The rows below give T cell receptor beta chains drawn from one sample of a study of monozygotic twins with inflammatory bowel disease. For each CDR3 protein, TCRdb gives one entry from its re-call of the 5' RACE reads, without DNA. The sample totals 95,000 to 110,000 distinct CDR3 sequences. Sequenced: blood. All receptors come from a human donor with ulcerative colitis or Crohn's disease, or a healthy co-twin of an affected twin (not recorded which). Both conserved end residues are part of each CDR3.

J gene	V gene	CDR3 protein
TRBJ1-6	TRBV6-2/TRBV6-3	CATRSGQGWNSPLHF
TRBJ2-1	TRBV5-1	CASRPSSGGYNEQFF
TRBJ2-5	TRBV7-2	CASSLGTPGVQETQYF
TRBJ2-1	TRBV18	CASSPFSTGYDEQFF
TRBJ1-2	TRBV12-3/TRBV12-4	CASSTAGVNGYTF
TRBJ2-1	TRBV6-5	CASSSQPQGGGYNEQFF
TRBJ1-1	TRBV18	CASSPQSMNTEAFF
TRBJ2-1	TRBV7-9	CASSLSRGENNEQFF
TRBJ1-1	TRBV20-1	CSARDSSVMNTEAFF
TRBJ1-1	TRBV12-3/TRBV12-4	CASSRQGLDTEAFF
TRBJ2-1	TRBV7-2	CASSWGVENNEQFF
TRBJ2-7	TRBV6-6	CASSATTEQYF
TRBJ2-5	TRBV20-1	CSAKTIRGFGETQYF
TRBJ2-3	TRBV12-3/TRBV12-4	CASISSRGGTDTQYF
TRBJ2-2	TRBV5-1	CASSAGQTNTGELFF
TRBJ2-1	TRBV7-4	CASSLPGLKNEQFF
TRBJ2-1	TRBV18	CASSPSSYNEQFF
TRBJ1-6	TRBV4-2	CASSHVDSYNSPLHF
TRBJ1-1	TRBV24-1	CATSDSDRGGTEAFF
TRBJ2-4	TRBV7-2	CASSRSTTNIQYF
TRBJ2-1	TRBV5-1	CASSSPASDDNEQFF
TRBJ2-5	TRBV18	CASSSDRKETQYF
TRBJ1-1	TRBV19	CASSLPGTENTEAFF
TRBJ1-2	TRBV3-1	CASSQKAGTGYYGYTF
TRBJ2-5	TRBV12-3/TRBV12-4	CASSFRAAGGRVKETQYF
TRBJ2-7	TRBV5-1	CASSLGGQGAEQYF
TRBJ1-6	TRBV20-1	CSAAYQGVRNSPLHF
TRBJ2-2	TRBV4-3	CASSQDHRANTGELFF
TRBJ2-7	TRBV7-2	CASSLMSGGKREQYF
TRBJ2-3	TRBV12-3/TRBV12-4	CASSRTSGSFTDTQYF
TRBJ1-6	TRBV28	CASSPSRTGINSPLHF
TRBJ2-1	TRBV11-3	CASSRLGVNEQFF
TRBJ1-2	TRBV10-3	CAIVGGRNGPRLGASNYGYTF
TRBJ2-7	TRBV14	CASSHGRAPAEQYF
TRBJ2-5	TRBV25-1	CASSEPPSRGWETQYF
TRBJ2-2	TRBV30	CAWSFLVTPGELFF
TRBJ2-5	TRBV11-2	CASSPRRGRLGETQYF
TRBJ2-7	TRBV10-3	CAISERAPPYEQYF
TRBJ2-5	TRBV10-3	CAISGAGTQETQYF
TRBJ2-2	TRBV28	CASTPGLASAGELFF
TRBJ2-1	TRBV15	CATSSNNEQFF
TRBJ2-7	TRBV6-1	CASSSTTGLAGALSYEQYF